This TCR beta chain was recorded in a study of human T cells and chemical hapten exposure. The sample's time point: healthy volunteer bleed at 2 weeks. The total RNA was obtained from whole blood that was not fractionated. Germline-derived CDR1 and CDR2 are SGHAT and FQNNGV. Trimming removed 1 base from V and 4 bases from J, with 4 bases in between. This CDR3 has 12 amino acids. The library tagged each cDNA molecule with unique molecular identifiers. Original analysis: Samples held a median of 95,638 TCRs, range roughly 23,224–700,000. TCRdb analysed the RACE reads with MiXCR anew, one entry per CDR3 protein. Here the V and J calls rest on TCRdb's processing, not on the authors' analysis. The sample lists 45,000 or so distinct CDR3 sequences, 3.5% to 5% occurring once.

This rearrangement joins TRBV11-2 to TRBJ1-1; D gene ambiguous. The sequenced sample consisted of whole blood. The TCR sequence derives from a human donor in good health. Some clones in this sample may be carry-over from other donors' samples. The CDR3 is CASSLVGTEAFF. Written as DNA, the CDR3 is TGTGCCAGCAGCTTAGTTGGCACTGAAGCTTTCTTT.